Each of the 27 T cell receptor beta chains below was sequenced from the same sample in a study of response to subunit inactivated influenza vaccine. TCRdb itself ran the RT-PCR reads through MiXCR, one entry per CDR3 protein. In the table there are about 190,000 distinct CDR3 sequences, about 15% of which are singletons. Sequencing used CD8+ T cells sorted from PBMCs, obtained 4 to 6 days after vaccination. Receptors were obtained from a man aged 45-65 years who received an inactivated influenza vaccine.

This chain links TRBV20-1 with TRBJ2-1; 11 nucleotides agree with TRBD2. J gave up 4 bases and V 0 bases, and 8 bases lay outside the gene matches. Looked up from germline, CDR1 is DFQATT and CDR2 is SNEGSKA (reference sequence). The CDR3 consists of 17 residues. The CDR3 loop is CSARDLAGGYFYNEQFF. The DNA for the CDR3 is TGCAGTGCTAGAGACCTAGCGGGGGGCTACTTTTACAATGAGCAGTTCTTC.

The CDR3 coding sequence is TGTGCCAGCAGCGTCTTGGACAGGCCCCATGAGCAGTTCTTC. It specifies CASSVLDRPHEQFF. The V call is TRBV28, the J call TRBJ2-1, with TRBD1 matching over 7 bases. The trim removed 6 bases at V and 8 bases at J, leaving 10 bases unmatched. This CDR3 is 14 amino acids long. Germline CDR1 is MDHEN and CDR2 is SYDVKM. Variable domain in full (rest from reference TRBV28 and TRBJ2-1): DVKVTQSSRYLVKRTGEKVFLECVQDMDHENMFWYRQDPGLGLRLIYFSYDVKMKEKGDIPEGYSVSREKKERFSLILESASTNQTSMYLCASSVLDRPHEQFFGPGTRLTVL.

The chain employs TRBV9 and TRBJ1-1; 8 positions match TRBD1. Germline loops: CDR1 SGDLS, CDR2 YYNGEE. This CDR3 region has 14 residues. V was pared by 6 bases and J by 1 base, with 5 bases of the junction left unmatched. CDR3 in DNA: TGTGCCAGCAACGGACAGGGAGGGAACACTGAAGCTTTCTTT. As protein: CASNGQGGNTEAFF.

This clonotype was counted a few times. The chain couples TRBV4-2 to TRBJ2-2; TRBD1 aligns across 8 bases. Germline loops: CDR1 LGHNA, CDR2 YNFKEQ. The CDR3 has 18 amino acids. V lost 0 bases, J lost 3 bases, and 9 bases stayed unmatched. The CDR3 region is CASSQEGWQGAHTGELFF. The CDR3 DNA follows: TGTGCCAGCAGCCAAGAGGGGTGGCAGGGGGCTCACACCGGGGAGCTGTTTTTT.

J is TRBJ2-3 and V is TRBV6-1; D might be TRBD1 (6 bases). Trimming cost V 3 bases and J 3 bases, with 10 bases left between them. The CDR3 consists of 14 residues. Germline V gene sequence: CDR1 MNHNS, CDR2 SASEGT. CDR3 coding DNA: TGTGCCAGCAGTGACTTCCAGGGGACAGATACGCAGTATTTT. The encoded protein is CASSDFQGTDTQYF.

The rearrangement links TRBV20-1 to TRBJ2-1; D remains unclear. The germline gives CDR1 DFQATT, CDR2 SNEGSKA (reference sequence). V was shortened by 5 bases and J by 9 bases, with 8 bases between the two germline ends. The CDR3 is 10 residues long. The CDR3 sequence: CSAWIGEQFF. The CDR3 nucleotides read TGCAGTGCTTGGATAGGTGAGCAGTTCTTC.

CDR3 in DNA: TGTGCCAGCAGTTACTCTGGGCAAGAGCAGTACTTC. Its protein product is CASSYSGQEQYF. This chain connects TRBV6-6 to TRBJ2-7; no clear D. From germline, CDR1 is MNHNY and CDR2 SVGAGI (reference sequence). The CDR3 is made up of 12 amino acids. V was clipped by 0 bases and J by 7 bases, with 7 bases between them.

Regarding this clonotype: The junction does not match germline at one end; this may be a read error. This chain joins TRBV5-1 and TRBJ1-1; D ambiguous. From germline, CDR1 is SGHRS and CDR2 YFSETQ. The CDR3 runs 12 residues. The CDR3 region has the DNA TGCGCCAGCACCTTGAGTGGAACTGAAGCTTTCTTT. Protein: CASTLSGTEAFF.

This clonotype was found many times. J is TRBJ2-1 and V is TRBV7-9; 10 positions agree with TRBD2. Germline values: CDR1 SEHNR, CDR2 FQNEAQ (reference sequence). CDR3 length equals 17 residues. J gave up 0 bases and V 1 base, and 3 bases lay outside the gene matches. CDR3 region: CASSLGASGSSYNEQFF. As DNA, the CDR3 is TGTGCCAGCAGCTTAGGGGCTAGCGGGAGCTCCTACAATGAGCAGTTCTTC.

In this sample, this clonotype turned up a few times. Here the CDR3 reads CASSSGWVEEDTEAFF. For the CDR3, the DNA is TGTGCCAGCAGCTCCGGTTGGGTGGAGGAGGACACTGAAGCTTTCTTT. J is TRBJ1-1 and V is TRBV5-5; D is unclear. Germline V gene sequence: CDR1 SGHKS, CDR2 YYEKEE (reference sequence). Trimming shortened V by 3 bases and J by 3 bases, and 18 bases separated the two germline ends. CDR3 size: 16 residues.

This clonotype has only a few counts. The V and J genes are TRBV4-3 and TRBJ2-1, with D perhaps TRBD1 or TRBD2 (6 bases each). The CDR3 length is 15 residues. The germline CDR1 and CDR2 sequences are LGHNA and YSLEER. The V and J ends lost 0 bases and 10 bases respectively, with 16 bases between them. CDR3 nucleotides: TGCGCCAGCAGCCAAGATTGGGACACCGCGGGGGAGCAGTTCTTC. Translated: CASSQDWDTAGEQFF.

J is TRBJ2-7 and V is TRBV10-3, with 9 bases fitting TRBD1. V lost 4 bases and J lost 0; bases outside the gene matches: 4. Germline values: CDR1 ENHRY, CDR2 SYGVKD. The CDR3 spans 15 residues. For the CDR3, the DNA is TGTGCCATCAGTGCCGACAGGGGGACCTCCTACGAGCAGTACTTC. It codes for CAISADRGTSYEQYF.

The chain carries TRBV7-9 and TRBJ2-5; the D gene is possibly TRBD2 (6 bases). The ends were cut back, 5 bases at V and 4 bases at J, with 14 bases in the middle. This CDR3 is built from 14 residues. Germline V gives CDR1 SEHNR, CDR2 FQNEAQ (reference sequence). CDR3: CASSPGGVLETQYF. The CDR3 DNA reads as TGTGCCAGCAGCCCCGGGGGTGTATTAGAGACCCAGTACTTC.

The chain is built from TRBV27 and TRBJ2-1; 7 nucleotides match TRBD2. With V trimmed by 0 bases and J by 2 bases, 7 bases remained unmatched. The CDR3 length is 17 residues. Germline-derived CDR1 and CDR2 are MNHEY and SMNVEV (reference sequence). CDR3 in DNA: TGTGCCAGCAGTTTATCGGGTCCAGCGGGGCCCTACAATGAGCAGTTCTTC. Its translation: CASSLSGPAGPYNEQFF.

This chain's CDR3 is CASSPTGGAGYGYTF. The CDR3 coding sequence is TGTGCCAGTAGCCCAACAGGGGGCGCAGGCTATGGCTACACCTTC. This rearrangement joins TRBV19 to TRBJ1-2, with 9 bases aligning to TRBD1. Germline CDR1 reads LNHDA; CDR2 reads SQIVND (reference sequence). V was clipped by 6 bases and J by 4 bases; unmatched bases: 9. The CDR3 spans 15 residues. The entire variable domain, with the rest obtained from reference TRBV19 and TRBJ1-2, is as follows: DGGITQSPKYLFRKEGQNVTLSCEQNLNHDAMYWYRQDPGQGLRLIYYSQIVNDFQKGDIAEGYSVSREKKESFPLTVTSAQKNPTAFYLCASSPTGGAGYGYTFGSGTRLTVV.

This clonotype occurred a few times. V gene TRBV7-2 combines with J gene TRBJ2-7; perhaps D is TRBD1 or TRBD2 (6 bases each). CDR3 length: 14 residues. The V gene's germline CDR1 is SGHTA and CDR2 FQGNSA. V lost 6 bases and J lost 2, with 14 bases in between. CDR3 in amino acids: CASSAGHRTYEQYF. Written as DNA, the CDR3 is TGTGCCAGCAGTGCGGGACATAGAACCTACGAGCAGTACTTC. The full variable domain, its missing parts supplied by reference TRBV7-2 and TRBJ2-7, is GAGVSQSPSNKVTEKGKDVELRCDPISGHTALYWYRQSLGQGLEFLIYFQGNSAPDKSGLPSDRFSAERTGGSVSTLTIQRTQQEDSAVYLCASSAGHRTYEQYFGPGTRLTVT.

This clonotype was found a few times. This chain joins TRBV2 and TRBJ2-2; a weak D match, TRBD2 (7 bases). Germline V gives CDR1 SNHLY, CDR2 FYNNEI. V was cut by 3 bases and J by 5 bases, with 16 bases left in between. The CDR3 runs to 16 residues. CDR3 sequence: CASSDPGGLLTGELFF. DNA of the CDR3: TGTGCCAGCAGTGATCCGGGGGGCCTTCTTACCGGGGAGCTGTTTTTT.

This clonotype has just a few counts. The chain carries TRBV12-3 or TRBV12-4 and TRBJ1-2; D might be TRBD1 (5 bases). The V gene lost 8 bases and the J gene lost 2 bases, with 9 bases spanning the gap. The CDR3 contains 12 residues. CDR3 in DNA: TGTGCCAGCGACCGGGGGAACTATGGCTACACCTTC. Amino acid sequence: CASDRGNYGYTF.

This clonotype showed up just a few times. The rearrangement joins TRBV7-8 to TRBJ1-6; D gene ambiguous. The CDR3 has 15 residues. Germline V gives CDR1 SGHVS, CDR2 FQNEAQ. V shed 5 bases and J shed 5 bases, with 13 bases lying between them. The CDR3 here is CASSPRLGNNSPLHF. Written as DNA, the CDR3 is TGTGCCAGCAGCCCCCGGCTGGGAAATAATTCACCCCTCCACTTT.

CDR3 in amino acids: CASSYRAVYNEQFF. CDR3 sequence (DNA): TGTGCCAGTAGTTACCGGGCCGTATACAATGAGCAGTTCTTC. The genes are TRBV19 and TRBJ2-1; D unclear. From germline, CDR1 is LNHDA and CDR2 SQIVND (reference sequence). V was pared by 5 bases and J by 4 bases, with 12 bases between. The CDR3 consists of 14 residues. Using reference TRBV19 and TRBJ2-1 for the parts outside the CDR3, the full variable domain is DGGITQSPKYLFRKEGQNVTLSCEQNLNHDAMYWYRQDPGQGLRLIYYSQIVNDFQKGDIAEGYSVSREKKESFPLTVTSAQKNPTAFYLCASSYRAVYNEQFFGPGTRLTVL.

This sequence joins TRBV28 and TRBJ1-4; D ambiguous. Trimming stripped 2 bases from V and 0 bases from J, with 19 bases between. This CDR3 has 19 amino acids. In germline, CDR1 is MDHEN, CDR2 SYDVKM. The DNA for the CDR3 is TGTGCCAGCAGTTTAGACCCGACCGATACGCTTCCAACTAATGAAAAACTGTTTTTT. This encodes CASSLDPTDTLPTNEKLFF.

The CDR3 nucleotides read TGTGCCAGCAAACCAGAGGCGGGAGGGCCTGAGACCCAGTACTTC. This encodes CASKPEAGGPETQYF. The V gene is TRBV4-2, the J gene TRBJ2-5; 9 bases are shared with TRBD2. The CDR3 loop spans 15 amino acids. Looked up from germline, CDR1 is LGHNA and CDR2 is YNFKEQ. The V gene end was trimmed by 7 bases and the J gene end by 5 bases; junction bases not matched to a gene: 11.

This clonotype was observed a few times. V usage is TRBV29-1 and J usage is TRBJ1-1; 12 bases line up with TRBD1. With V trimmed by 7 bases and J by 8 bases, 2 bases remained unmatched. This CDR3 contains 11 residues. Looked up from germline, CDR1 is SQVTM and CDR2 is ANQGSEA. This chain's CDR3 is CSGDRGREAFF. In DNA form, the CDR3 reads TGCAGCGGGGACAGGGGGCGCGAAGCTTTCTTT.

The chain combines TRBV29-1 with TRBJ2-1, with no clear D. The CDR3 has 11 residues. In germline, CDR1 is SQVTM, CDR2 ANQGSEA. V dropped 3 bases and J dropped 7 bases, with 7 bases sitting between them. CDR3 loop: CSVEKGNEQFF. The CDR3 DNA sequence: TGCAGCGTTGAGAAAGGTAATGAGCAGTTCTTC.

For the CDR3, the DNA is TGCGCCAGCAGCCGAGTCTTGCCGACAGATACGCAGTATTTT. Its protein is CASSRVLPTDTQYF. The J gene is TRBJ2-3, the V gene TRBV4-3, with D unclear. The germline V gene has CDR1 LGHNA and CDR2 YSLEER. Trimming pared 4 bases from V and 3 bases from J, leaving 11 bases between. This CDR3 spans 14 amino acids.

The sample holds a few counts of this clonotype. The V call is TRBV29-1, the J call TRBJ2-7; D is undetermined. The CDR3 is 13 amino acids. The V gene lost 8 bases and the J gene lost 6 bases, with 20 bases spanning the gap. The germline V gene has CDR1 SQVTM and CDR2 ANQGSEA. In DNA, the CDR3 is TGCAGCATCTTGTCAGGTATCTCTCGCGAGCAGTACTTC. Its translation is CSILSGISREQYF.

The rearrangement links TRBV2 to TRBJ1-5; TRBD1 matches at 7 bases. The germline V gene encodes CDR1 SNHLY and CDR2 FYNNEI. The ends lost 6 bases at V and 5 bases at J; junction bases unmatched: 4. The CDR3 extends over 13 amino acids. The CDR3 sequence is CASRDRSDQPQHF. The CDR3 nucleotides are TGTGCCAGCAGGGACAGGTCCGATCAGCCCCAGCATTTT.